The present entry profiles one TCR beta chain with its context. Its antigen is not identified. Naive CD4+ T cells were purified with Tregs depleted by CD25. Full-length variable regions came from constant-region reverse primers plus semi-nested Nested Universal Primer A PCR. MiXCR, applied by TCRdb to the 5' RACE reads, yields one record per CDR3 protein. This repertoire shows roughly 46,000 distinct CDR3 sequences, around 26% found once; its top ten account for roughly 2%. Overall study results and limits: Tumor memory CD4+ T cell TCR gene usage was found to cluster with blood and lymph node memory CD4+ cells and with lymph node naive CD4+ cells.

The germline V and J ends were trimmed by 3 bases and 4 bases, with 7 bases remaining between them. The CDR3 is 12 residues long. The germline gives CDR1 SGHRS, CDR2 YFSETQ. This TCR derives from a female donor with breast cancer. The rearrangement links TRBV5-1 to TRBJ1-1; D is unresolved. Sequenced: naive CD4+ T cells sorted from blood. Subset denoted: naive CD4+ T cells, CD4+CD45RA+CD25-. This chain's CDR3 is CASSSLGTEAFF. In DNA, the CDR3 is TGCGCCAGCAGCTCCCTGGGCACTGAAGCTTTCTTT.